The 29 T cell receptor beta chains below all came from one sample that was sequenced in a study of blood T cell repertoires in COVID-19. Generated by immunoSEQ multiplex PCR, the TCRdb table keeps only in-frame clones and is missing some. The repertoire holds around 120,000 clones, less than 90% seen once, with roughly 1.8% in the top ten. What was sequenced was peripheral blood. These receptors all come from a man in his 70s with acute or convalescent COVID-19.

The chain carries TRBV5-4 and TRBJ2-3; 8 bases map to TRBD1. This CDR3 has 15 residues. J was trimmed by 1 base and V by 4 bases; bases with no gene match: 5. CDR1 is SGHNT, CDR2 YYREEE, per germline (reference sequence). CDR3 sequence (DNA): TGTGCCAGCAGCCCGACAGGGGTCGGCACAGATACGCAGTATTTT. Translating it yields CASSPTGVGTDTQYF.

The chain uses TRBV30 and TRBJ1-3, with a possible D match to TRBD1 (6 bases). Germline values: CDR1 GTSNPN, CDR2 SVGIG (reference sequence). The CDR3 length is 14 residues. Trimming removed 4 bases from V and 0 bases from J, with 10 bases in between. This chain's CDR3 is CAWNLQGSGNTIYF. Written as DNA, the CDR3 is TGTGCCTGGAACCTACAGGGCTCTGGAAACACCATATATTTT.

This sequence joins TRBV18 and TRBJ1-2, with D unclear. CDR1 KGHSH and CDR2 LQKENI come from the germline V gene. Between the trimmed V and J ends, which lost 0 bases and 0 bases, there was a span of 8 bases. The CDR3 length is 15 residues. CDR3 sequence: CASSPPSTTNYGYTF. The CDR3 DNA is TGTGCCAGCTCACCACCTTCGACAACTAACTATGGCTACACCTTC. Based on the CDR3 plus reference TRBV18 and TRBJ1-2, the full variable domain is NAGVMQNPRHLVRRRGQEARLRCSPMKGHSHVYWYRQLPEEGLKFMVYLQKENIIDESGMPKERFSAEFPKEGPSILRIQQVVRGDSAAYFCASSPPSTTNYGYTFGSGTRLTVV.

The chain couples TRBV7-2 to TRBJ1-5; D is undetermined. Trimming stripped 2 bases from V and 2 bases from J, with 10 bases between. The CDR3 length is 15 residues. The germline V gene encodes CDR1 SGHTA and CDR2 FQGNSA. The CDR3 DNA follows: TGTGCCAGCAGCTTAATAGCATTAGGCAATCAGCCCCAGCATTTT. Translated, it gives CASSLIALGNQPQHF.

The chain couples TRBV6-5 to TRBJ1-1; tentatively, D is TRBD1 (5 bases). There are 16 residues in the CDR3. The V gene lost 0 bases and the J gene lost 0 bases, with 11 bases spanning the gap. Per germline, CDR1 MNHEY and CDR2 SVGAGI. The CDR3 here is CASSYSLGRVNTEAFF. In nucleotides, the CDR3 is TGTGCCAGCAGTTACTCGTTAGGCAGGGTGAACACTGAAGCTTTCTTT.

V usage is TRBV12-3 or TRBV12-4 and J usage is TRBJ1-4; possibly TRBD1 for D (6 bases). The V end lost 5 bases, the J end lost 2 bases, and 6 bases lay between the germline ends. This CDR3 contains 13 residues. CDR3 nucleotides: TGTGCCAGCAGTCAGGGGACTAATGAAAAACTGTTTTTT. Its translation is CASSQGTNEKLFF.

The chain carries TRBV5-1 and TRBJ2-5; D is ambiguous. V lost 3 bases and J lost 2, with 8 bases in between. The germline V gene encodes CDR1 SGHRS and CDR2 YFSETQ. CDR3 length equals 13 residues. The CDR3, as DNA: TGCGCCAGCAGCTCCGGGTCGCAAGAGACCCAGTACTTC. Translating it yields CASSSGSQETQYF.

The V call is TRBV27, the J call TRBJ2-3, with 9 bases aligning to TRBD2. From germline, CDR1 is MNHEY and CDR2 SMNVEV (reference sequence). CDR3 length: 16 residues. The ends lost 3 bases at V and 2 bases at J; junction bases unmatched: 6. The CDR3 DNA sequence: TGTGCCAGCAGTTTGATCAAGCGGGGGGACACAGATACGCAGTATTTT. Its translation is CASSLIKRGDTDTQYF.

The genes are TRBV6-1 and TRBJ2-3; possible D gene TRBD2, 6 bases. Germline assignment: CDR1 MNHNS and CDR2 SASEGT. V shed 2 bases and J shed 2 bases, with 11 bases lying between them. This CDR3 spans 15 amino acids. CDR3 in amino acids: CASSELGGNTDTQYF. In nucleotides, the CDR3 is TGTGCCAGCAGTGAACTGGGCGGGAACACAGATACGCAGTATTTT.

This sequence joins TRBV5-1 and TRBJ1-2; perhaps TRBD1 as D (6 bases). V lost 4 bases and J 6 bases, leaving 19 bases between the germline ends. The CDR3 spans 15 residues. CDR1 and CDR2 (germline): SGHRS, YFSETQ. Here the CDR3 DNA reads TGCGCCAGCAGCCCCCGGTGGGGGGGCGAGGATGGCTACACCTTC. Protein: CASSPRWGGEDGYTF.

This clone was seen only a few times. The CDR3 region is CASSPPRLLRSYTGELFF. CDR3 in DNA: TGTGCCAGCTCACCACCGAGACTCCTCCGTAGCTACACCGGGGAGCTGTTTTTT. The chain has TRBV18 and TRBJ2-2, with D uncertain. Germline V lookup: CDR1 KGHSH, CDR2 LQKENI. The V and J ends lost 0 bases and 3 bases respectively, with 17 bases between them. This CDR3 is built from 18 residues.

The genes are TRBV5-1 and TRBJ1-1, with TRBD1 identical over 9 bases. V was pared by 4 bases and J by 4 bases, with 5 bases of the junction left unmatched. The CDR3 consists of 14 residues. The germline gives CDR1 SGHRS, CDR2 YFSETQ. CDR3 coding DNA: TGCGCCAGCAGCACACAGGGGGCGACCACTGAAGCTTTCTTT. Protein: CASSTQGATTEAFF.

The chain recombines TRBV4-2 with TRBJ1-4; 8 bases are a match to TRBD1. Germline assignment: CDR1 LGHNA and CDR2 YNFKEQ. J gave up 8 bases and V 0 bases, and 5 bases lay outside the gene matches. The CDR3 spans 15 residues. The CDR3 DNA reads as TGTGCCAGCAGCCAAGATCAGGGGGCTGACGAAAAACTGTTTTTT. Its protein is CASSQDQGADEKLFF.

V usage is TRBV7-9 and J usage is TRBJ1-2; tentatively, D is TRBD1 (5 bases). The germline V gene has CDR1 SEHNR and CDR2 FQNEAQ (reference sequence). This CDR3 contains 14 residues. Trimming left V 1 base short and J 5 bases short, with 11 bases between. CDR3 sequence reads: CASSLETGSYGYTF. CDR3 coding DNA: TGTGCCAGCAGCTTAGAAACAGGTTCTTATGGCTACACCTTC.

This clone occurred a few times. The rearrangement joins TRBV20-1 to TRBJ1-1, with TRBD1 as a possible D gene (6 bases). Germline CDR1 DFQATT, CDR2 SNEGSKA (reference sequence). The CDR3 sequence is 14 residues long. V gave up 3 bases and J gave up 1 base, with 12 bases separating them. In DNA form, the CDR3 reads TGCAGTGCTAGTCTTCGACAGGCGAACACTGAAGCTTTCTTT. Translated, it gives CSASLRQANTEAFF.

The chain is built from TRBV10-3 and TRBJ1-2; 9 nucleotides align to TRBD1. Trimming cost V 4 bases and J 2 bases; bases outside gene matches: 2. The germline V gene has CDR1 ENHRY and CDR2 SYGVKD. This CDR3 is built from 14 residues. CDR3 sequence reads: CAISGDRANYGYTF. As DNA, the CDR3 is TGTGCCATCAGTGGGGACAGGGCCAACTATGGCTACACCTTC.

There are a few counts of this clone. This same CDR3 is encoded by further DNA sequences in the sample. The V gene is TRBV6-5, the J gene TRBJ1-5, with 7 nucleotides matching TRBD1. There are 14 residues in the CDR3. Germline assignment: CDR1 MNHEY and CDR2 SVGAGI. The J segment lost 6 bases and the V segment lost 6 bases, leaving 8 bases of the junction unmatched. The CDR3 nucleotides are TGTGCCAGCAGCCGTAGACAGGGCGGTCAGCCCCAGCATTTT. The encoded protein is CASSRRQGGQPQHF.

CDR3 nucleotide sequence: TGTGCCAGCACTAAACCGGGAGTGGCCGGGGAGCTGTTTTTT. It specifies CASTKPGVAGELFF. The chain couples TRBV6-5 to TRBJ2-2; maybe TRBD2 (6 bases). Trimming stripped 7 bases from V and 6 bases from J, with 15 bases between. The CDR3 length is 14 residues. Germline-derived CDR1 and CDR2 are MNHEY and SVGAGI.

The J gene is TRBJ2-5, the V gene TRBV19, with a possible D match to TRBD1 (6 bases). Germline CDR1 reads LNHDA; CDR2 reads SQIVND (reference sequence). V dropped 7 bases and J dropped 1 base, with 16 bases sitting between them. CDR3 length: 15 amino acids. CDR3 nucleotide sequence: TGTGCCAGTACCCCGGCAGGGGTTAGCCAAGAGACCCAGTACTTC. Translating gives CASTPAGVSQETQYF.

This chain links TRBV10-3 with TRBJ1-5; 9 bases map to TRBD1. CDR1 ENHRY and CDR2 SYGVKD come from the germline V gene. V lost 0 bases, J lost 1 base, and 7 bases stayed unmatched. The CDR3 totals 18 residues. As DNA, the CDR3 is TGTGCCATCAGTGAGTCAGGACAGGGGAGTGGAAGCAATCAGCCCCAGCATTTT. Its protein is CAISESGQGSGSNQPQHF.

This clone was observed a handful of times. This rearrangement joins TRBV25-1 to TRBJ2-7, with 11 bases identical to TRBD1. Trimming removed 5 bases from V and 2 bases from J; junction bases left unmatched: 2. CDR3 size: 14 residues. Germline V gene sequence: CDR1 MGHDK, CDR2 SYGVNS. The DNA for the CDR3 is TGTGCCAGCAGTAGGGACAGGGGGGCCTACGAGCAGTACTTC. This sequence encodes CASSRDRGAYEQYF.

This rearrangement joins TRBV2 to TRBJ2-5, with a tentative D call TRBD1 (5 bases). This CDR3 is built from 14 residues. The V and J ends lost 4 bases and 1 base respectively, with 10 bases between them. Germline V gene lookup returns CDR1 SNHLY and CDR2 FYNNEI. CDR3 protein: CASSGQGSQETQYF. DNA of the CDR3: TGTGCCAGCAGTGGGCAGGGTAGCCAAGAGACCCAGTACTTC. The complete variable domain, with remaining parts taken from reference TRBV2 and TRBJ2-5, reads EPEVTQTPSHQVTQMGQEVILRCVPISNHLYFYWYRQILGQKVEFLVSFYNNEISEKSEIFDDQFSVERPDGSNFTLKIRSTKLEDSAMYFCASSGQGSQETQYFGPGTRLLVL.

J is TRBJ2-2 and V is TRBV28; 7 bases are shared with TRBD1. The CDR3 runs to 14 residues. Trimming removed 6 bases from V and 5 bases from J; junction bases left unmatched: 6. Germline V gene lookup returns CDR1 MDHEN and CDR2 SYDVKM. In DNA, the CDR3 is TGTGCCAGCAGCCCCGCAGGGGGTACCGGGGAGCTGTTTTTT. Its translation: CASSPAGGTGELFF.

The chain has TRBV2 and TRBJ2-2, with 9 bases fitting TRBD1. Germline CDR1 reads SNHLY; CDR2 reads FYNNEI. V lost 8 bases, J lost 6 bases, and 7 bases stayed unmatched. The CDR3 totals 14 residues. The CDR3 region has the DNA TGTGCCAGCCTACTTGGACAGGGGCCCGGGGAGCTGTTTTTT. Encoded protein: CASLLGQGPGELFF.

V and J are TRBV7-8 and TRBJ1-3; D is ambiguous. The V end was cut by 5 bases, the J end by 0 bases, with 14 bases between. CDR1 and CDR2 (germline): SGHVS, FQNEAQ. The CDR3 has 16 residues. The chain's CDR3 is CASSRTQTRSGNTIYF. DNA for the CDR3: TGTGCCAGCAGCCGCACACAAACACGCTCTGGAAACACCATATATTTT.

The V gene is TRBV11-2, the J gene TRBJ2-3; perhaps TRBD2 as D (6 bases). The V end was cut by 5 bases, the J end by 6 bases, with 12 bases between. The germline V gene encodes CDR1 SGHAT and CDR2 FQNNGV. CDR3 size: 13 residues. This CDR3 is CASSQTSFDTQYF. The CDR3 DNA reads as TGTGCCAGCAGCCAGACTAGTTTCGATACGCAGTATTTT.

The chain recombines TRBV6-6 with TRBJ2-2; 7 bases match TRBD1. The CDR3 has 16 residues. CDR1 is MNHNY, CDR2 SVGAGI, per germline (reference sequence). V trimming: 7 bases; J trimming: 0 bases; junction bases outside the gene matches: 8. CDR3 nucleotide sequence: TGTGCCAGCAATCTGGACAGGACCGCGAACACCGGGGAGCTGTTTTTT. This codes for CASNLDRTANTGELFF.

The gene calls are TRBV4-2 and TRBJ2-3; 8 positions match TRBD2. Germline trimming cut 2 bases from V and 5 bases from J; bases unmatched to any gene: 9. Germline loops: CDR1 LGHNA, CDR2 YNFKEQ. The CDR3 is 16 residues long. In nucleotides, the CDR3 is TGTGCCAGCAGCCAACTCGGGTTAGCGGGGCGAGATACGCAGTATTTT. As protein: CASSQLGLAGRDTQYF.

The CDR3 DNA reads as TGTGCCAGCTCCGCGACTAGCGGGGGCCTCACAGATACGCAGTATTTT. Protein product: CASSATSGGLTDTQYF. The chain links TRBV18 to TRBJ2-3; 12 nucleotides match TRBD2. The CDR3 extends over 16 amino acids. Germline CDR1 is KGHSH and CDR2 is LQKENI. The V and J ends lost 6 bases and 2 bases, in that order; junction bases with no gene match: 6. The entire variable domain, with the rest obtained from reference TRBV18 and TRBJ2-3, is as follows: NAGVMQNPRHLVRRRGQEARLRCSPMKGHSHVYWYRQLPEEGLKFMVYLQKENIIDESGMPKERFSAEFPKEGPSILRIQQVVRGDSAAYFCASSATSGGLTDTQYFGPGTRLTVL.